A single sample is the source of the 12 T cell receptor beta chains below, sequenced in a study of blood T cell repertoires in COVID-19. Method: immunoSEQ multiplex PCR; TCRdb's copy keeps in-frame clones and lacks some. The data show more than 200,000 clones, around 80% seen once. What was sequenced was PBMCs or T cells enriched from blood (not recorded which). These receptors originate from a man aged 30 to 45 with acute COVID-19.

This clone was picked up one time. The chain joins TRBV29-1 to TRBJ1-2; tentative D call: TRBD1 (6 bases). The CDR3 has 14 residues. Per the germline V gene, CDR1 is SQVTM and CDR2 is ANQGSEA. Trimming removed 3 bases from V and 8 bases from J, with 19 bases in between. Here the CDR3 DNA reads TGCAGCGTTGAGCGGGGGGGCGCGTTGGTCGGCTACACCTTC. As protein: CSVERGGALVGYTF.

V is TRBV10-1 and J is TRBJ1-5, with a weak D call TRBD1 (6 bases). CDR3 length equals 12 residues. Deletions cut 9 bases from V and 7 bases from J, with 13 bases between. In germline, CDR1 is WNHNN, CDR2 SYGVQD (reference sequence). The CDR3 DNA sequence: TGCGCCAGTTCTACAGGGACCCAGCCCCAGCATTTT. This encodes CASSTGTQPQHF.

The chain has TRBV5-4 and TRBJ1-6, with D uncertain. The V end lost 4 bases, the J end lost 9 bases, and 17 bases lay between the germline ends. This CDR3 is built from 15 residues. The germline CDR1 and CDR2 sequences are SGHNT and YYREEE (reference sequence). CDR3 sequence reads: CASSPPGREGSPLHF. The CDR3 DNA reads TGTGCCAGCAGCCCCCCCGGGCGGGAGGGTTCACCCCTCCACTTT.

This clone was found a few times. This sequence joins TRBV25-1 and TRBJ1-1; D is unclear. The CDR3 length is 15 residues. Per the germline V gene, CDR1 is MGHDK and CDR2 is SYGVNS. Trimming removed 8 bases at V and 1 base at J, with 17 bases between. CDR3: CASSPTGGRNTEAFF. The DNA of the CDR3 is TGTGCCAGCTCGCCGACCGGAGGGCGGAACACTGAAGCTTTCTTT.

J is TRBJ2-7 and V is TRBV6-5; D not resolved. Between the trimmed V and J ends, which lost 6 bases and 3 bases, there was a span of 9 bases. The CDR3 loop spans 12 amino acids. CDR1 and CDR2 from the germline V gene are MNHEY and SVGAGI. CDR3 amino acids: CASSHTVYEQYF. CDR3 in DNA: TGTGCCAGCAGCCATACAGTCTACGAGCAGTACTTC.

The CDR3: CASRSIDSWNTEAFF. The CDR3 nucleotides are TGTGCCAGCAGGAGCATAGACAGCTGGAACACTGAAGCTTTCTTT. This chain joins TRBV28 and TRBJ1-1, with D possibly being TRBD1 (5 bases). Trimming cost V 6 bases and J 1 base, with 15 bases left between them. The germline gives CDR1 MDHEN, CDR2 SYDVKM. The CDR3 runs to 15 residues.

This clone appeared a few times. This rearrangement joins TRBV30 to TRBJ2-7, with 7 bases that match TRBD1. The CDR3 contains 11 residues. The germline CDR1 and CDR2 sequences are GTSNPN and SVGIG (reference sequence). The junction had 6 bases not matched to a gene; V was cut back by 5 bases and J by 8 bases. CDR3 amino acids: CAWDTGAKQYF. CDR3 DNA sequence: TGTGCCTGGGATACAGGGGCAAAGCAGTACTTC.

This chain connects TRBV3-1 (or the pseudogene TRBV3-2) to TRBJ1-4; D is possibly TRBD1 (5 bases). Trimming pared 7 bases from V and 3 bases from J, leaving 15 bases between. The CDR3 has 15 residues. Germline lookup yields CDR1 LGHDT and CDR2 YNNKEL (reference sequence). CDR3 residues: CASTKGGRANEKLFF. DNA of the CDR3: TGTGCCAGCACAAAAGGCGGCAGGGCTAATGAAAAACTGTTTTTT.

This clone has only one observation. The genes are TRBV3-1 (or the pseudogene TRBV3-2) and TRBJ1-6; 8 positions match TRBD1. V lost 3 bases to trimming and J lost 4 bases; unmatched junction nucleotides: 2. The CDR3 has 15 residues. Per the germline V gene, CDR1 is LGHDT and CDR2 is YNNKEL (reference sequence). The CDR3, as DNA: TGTGCCAGCAGCCAGCGGACAGGGTATAATTCACCCCTCCACTTT. The encoded protein is CASSQRTGYNSPLHF.

V is TRBV5-1 and J is TRBJ2-1; 10 nucleotides align to TRBD2. V trimming: 3 bases; J trimming: 2 bases; junction bases outside the gene matches: 2. There are 15 residues in the CDR3. Per the germline V gene, CDR1 is SGHRS and CDR2 is YFSETQ. This CDR3 is CASSSGTSAYNEQFF. As DNA, the CDR3 is TGCGCCAGCAGCTCCGGGACTAGCGCCTACAATGAGCAGTTCTTC.

This clone was observed a handful of times. This sequence joins TRBV25-1 and TRBJ1-3; maybe TRBD1 (6 bases). This CDR3 is built from 16 residues. V lost 6 bases and J lost 1, with 16 bases in between. Germline-derived CDR1 and CDR2 are MGHDK and SYGVNS. CDR3 bases: TGTGCCAGCAGCGCGTCCTCTACAGGGTCTGGAAACACCATATATTTT. Protein: CASSASSTGSGNTIYF.

The rearrangement links TRBV19 to TRBJ2-1; 8 positions match TRBD1. The germline CDR1 and CDR2 sequences are LNHDA and SQIVND (reference sequence). The CDR3 is 14 residues long. With 5 bases clipped from V and 5 bases from J, the junction kept 5 bases outside the gene matches. The CDR3, as DNA: TGTGCCAGTAGTTCAAGGACAGGGAACAATGAGCAGTTCTTC. This gives the protein CASSSRTGNNEQFF.